This T cell receptor beta chain is from a study of blood T cell repertoires in COVID-19. Study-wide background: Samples came from the United States, Italy and Spain, spanning acute and convalescent COVID-19. Sample material is recorded as cDNA or gDNA derived from T cells, B-cell-depleted T cells, or PBMCs.

V trimming: 4 bases; J trimming: 2 bases; junction bases outside the gene matches: 8. The CDR3 totals 15 residues. Germline V gene sequence: CDR1 SGHKS, CDR2 YYEKEE (reference sequence). Study processing details: Reference gene primer amplification gave estimated nucleated cell counts. TCRdb's table, derived via immunoSEQ multiplex PCR, lists solely in-frame clones and lacks some. From that table come the V and J calls and clone size; the DNA was used to work out D and trimming. Here the sample spans over 100,000 clones, less than 90% being singletons. The TCR was taken from a woman in her fifties or sixties with acute or convalescent COVID-19. Material for sequencing was peripheral blood. The V gene is TRBV5-5, the J gene TRBJ1-1; 7 bases are a match to TRBD1. The CDR3 DNA is TGTGCCAGCAGCCGGGGGACAGCTCTTAACACTGAAGCTTTCTTT. Amino acid sequence: CASSRGTALNTEAFF.